The present TCR beta chain was sequenced within a study of OX40 agonist ivuxolimab in advanced cancers. Looking at the study overall: Participants averaged approximately 65 years of age (range roughly 23 to 80) and were roughly 80% male. Partial responses were seen in three patients, one with hepatocellular carcinoma and two with cutaneous melanoma. Study results and limitations: In general, CD8+ T cells held more expanded clones than CD4+ did, on average. Researchers did not establish what antigens the expanded peripheral T cells target.

About this clone: The antigen is undetermined.

The data were produced by immunoSEQ multiplex PCR, yet TCRdb's version contains in-frame clones alone and is incomplete. The sample includes 16,000 or so clones, roughly 65% seen only once; the top ten take roughly 36%. Trimming removed 4 bases from V and 8 bases from J, with 22 bases in between. The CDR3 sequence is 16 residues long. The V gene's germline CDR1 is SGHRS and CDR2 YFSETQ. The chain couples TRBV5-1 to TRBJ2-1; weak D call: TRBD2 (6 bases). The sequence derives from an adult with an advanced solid tumor such as melanoma, head and neck, liver or kidney cancer. The sample here was CD4+ or CD8+ T cells sorted from blood, taken in a trial of the OX40 agonist ivuxolimab. The CDR3 here is CASSTLGAGIIDEQFF. CDR3 sequence (DNA): TGCGCCAGCAGCACCTTAGGGGCGGGAATTATTGATGAGCAGTTCTTC.